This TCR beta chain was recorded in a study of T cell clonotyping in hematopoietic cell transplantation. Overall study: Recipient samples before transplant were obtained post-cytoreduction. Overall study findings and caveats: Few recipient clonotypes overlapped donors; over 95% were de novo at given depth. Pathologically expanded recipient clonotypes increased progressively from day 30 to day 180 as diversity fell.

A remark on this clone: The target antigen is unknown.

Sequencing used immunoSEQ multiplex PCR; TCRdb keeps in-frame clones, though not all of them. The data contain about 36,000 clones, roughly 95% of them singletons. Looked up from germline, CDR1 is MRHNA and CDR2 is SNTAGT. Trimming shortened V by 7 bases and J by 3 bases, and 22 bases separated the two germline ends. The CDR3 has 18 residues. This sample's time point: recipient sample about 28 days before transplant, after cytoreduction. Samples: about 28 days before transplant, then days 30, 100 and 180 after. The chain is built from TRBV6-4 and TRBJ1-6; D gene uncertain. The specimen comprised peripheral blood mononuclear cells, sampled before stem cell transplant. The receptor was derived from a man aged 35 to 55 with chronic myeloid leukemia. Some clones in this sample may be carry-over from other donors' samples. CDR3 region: CASINPLPSFLYNSPLHF. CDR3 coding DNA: TGTGCCAGCATTAACCCCCTTCCCTCATTTCTCTATAATTCACCCCTCCACTTT.